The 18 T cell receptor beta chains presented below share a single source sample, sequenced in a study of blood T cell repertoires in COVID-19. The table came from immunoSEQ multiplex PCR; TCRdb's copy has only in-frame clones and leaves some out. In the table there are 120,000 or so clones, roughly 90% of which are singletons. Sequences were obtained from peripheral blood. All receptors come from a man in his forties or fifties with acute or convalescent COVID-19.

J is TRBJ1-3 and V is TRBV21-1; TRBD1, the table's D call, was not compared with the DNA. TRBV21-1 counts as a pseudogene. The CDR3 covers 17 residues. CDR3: CASSTLDRGLGGNTIYF. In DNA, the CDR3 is TGTGCCAGCAGCACCTTGGACAGGGGATTGGGGGGAAACACCATATATTTT.

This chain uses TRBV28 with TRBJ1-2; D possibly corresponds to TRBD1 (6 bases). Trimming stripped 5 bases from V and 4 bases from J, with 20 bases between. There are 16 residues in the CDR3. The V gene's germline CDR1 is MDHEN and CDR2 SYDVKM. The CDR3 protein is CASSRGFVGASYGYTF. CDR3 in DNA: TGTGCCAGCAGTAGGGGGTTTGTGGGGGCGTCCTATGGCTACACCTTC.

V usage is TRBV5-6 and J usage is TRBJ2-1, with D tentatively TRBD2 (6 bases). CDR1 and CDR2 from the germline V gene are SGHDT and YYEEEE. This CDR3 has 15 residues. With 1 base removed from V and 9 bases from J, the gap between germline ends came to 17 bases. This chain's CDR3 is CASSLLLPGVSEQFF. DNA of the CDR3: TGTGCCAGCAGCTTGCTTCTCCCGGGAGTTTCTGAGCAGTTCTTC.

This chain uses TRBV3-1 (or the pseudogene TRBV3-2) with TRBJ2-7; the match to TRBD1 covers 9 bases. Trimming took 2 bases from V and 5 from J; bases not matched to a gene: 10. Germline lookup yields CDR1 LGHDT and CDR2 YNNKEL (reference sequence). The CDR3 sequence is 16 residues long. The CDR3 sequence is CASSQLTGTGLHEQYF. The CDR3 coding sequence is TGTGCCAGCAGCCAACTAACCGGGACAGGGCTCCACGAGCAGTACTTC.

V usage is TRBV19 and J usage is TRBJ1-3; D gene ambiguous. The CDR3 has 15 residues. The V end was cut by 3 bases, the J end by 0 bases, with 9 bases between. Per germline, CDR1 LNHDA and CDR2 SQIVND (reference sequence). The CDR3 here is CASSMGVLSGNTIYF. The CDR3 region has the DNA TGTGCCAGTAGTATGGGCGTCCTCTCTGGAAACACCATATATTTT.

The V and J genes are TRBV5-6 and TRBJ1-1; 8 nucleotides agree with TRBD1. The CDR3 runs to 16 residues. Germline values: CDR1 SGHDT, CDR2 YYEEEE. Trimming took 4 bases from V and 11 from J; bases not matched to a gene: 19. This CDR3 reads CASSPDRERSATRAFF. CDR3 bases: TGTGCCAGCAGCCCGGACAGGGAGAGGTCGGCAACGAGGGCTTTCTTT.

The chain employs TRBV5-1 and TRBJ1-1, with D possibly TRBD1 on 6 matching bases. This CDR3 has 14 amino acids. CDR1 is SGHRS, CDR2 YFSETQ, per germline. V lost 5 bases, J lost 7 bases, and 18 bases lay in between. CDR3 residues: CASRVDEGGIEAFF. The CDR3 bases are TGCGCCAGCAGAGTTGATGAAGGGGGTATTGAAGCTTTCTTT.

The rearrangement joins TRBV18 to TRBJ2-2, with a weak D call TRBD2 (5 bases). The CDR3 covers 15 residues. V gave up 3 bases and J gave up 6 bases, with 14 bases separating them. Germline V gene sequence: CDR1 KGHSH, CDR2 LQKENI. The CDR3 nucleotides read TGTGCCAGCTCACCGAGGAATTTGAGGGCCGGGGAGCTGTTTTTT. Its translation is CASSPRNLRAGELFF.

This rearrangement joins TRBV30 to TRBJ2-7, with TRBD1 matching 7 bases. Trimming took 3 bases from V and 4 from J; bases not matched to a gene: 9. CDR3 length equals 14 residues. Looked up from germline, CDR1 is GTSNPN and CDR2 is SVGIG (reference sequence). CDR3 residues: CAWRLTGTVYEQYF. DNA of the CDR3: TGTGCCTGGAGACTAACCGGGACAGTGTACGAGCAGTACTTC. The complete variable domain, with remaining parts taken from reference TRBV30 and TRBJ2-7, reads SQTIHQWPATLVQPVGSPLSLECTVEGTSNPNLYWYRQAAGRGLQLLFYSVGIGQISSEVPQNLSASRPQDRQFILSSKKLLLSDSGFYLCAWRLTGTVYEQYFGPGTRLTVT.

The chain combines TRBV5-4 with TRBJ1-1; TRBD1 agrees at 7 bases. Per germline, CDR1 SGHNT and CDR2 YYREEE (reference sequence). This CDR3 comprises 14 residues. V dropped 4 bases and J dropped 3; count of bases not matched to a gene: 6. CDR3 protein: CASSVIGTDTEAFF. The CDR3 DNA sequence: TGTGCCAGCAGCGTCATAGGGACAGACACTGAAGCTTTCTTT.

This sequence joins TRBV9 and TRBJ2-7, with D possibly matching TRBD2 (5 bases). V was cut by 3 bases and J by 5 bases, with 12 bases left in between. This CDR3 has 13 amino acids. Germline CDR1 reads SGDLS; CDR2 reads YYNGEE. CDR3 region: CASSAISSNEQYF. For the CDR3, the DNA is TGTGCCAGCAGCGCCATCTCTAGCAACGAGCAGTACTTC.

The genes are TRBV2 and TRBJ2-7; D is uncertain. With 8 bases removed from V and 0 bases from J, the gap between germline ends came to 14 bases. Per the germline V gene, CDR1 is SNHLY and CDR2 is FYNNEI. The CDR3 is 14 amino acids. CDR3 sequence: CASCKQLSSYEQYF. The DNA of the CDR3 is TGTGCCAGCTGTAAACAGCTAAGCTCCTACGAGCAGTACTTC.

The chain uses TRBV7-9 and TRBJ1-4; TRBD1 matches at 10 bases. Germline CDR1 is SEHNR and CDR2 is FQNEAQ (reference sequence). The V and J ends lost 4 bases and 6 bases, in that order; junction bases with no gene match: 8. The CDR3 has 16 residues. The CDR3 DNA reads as TGTGCCAGCAGCTCAGGACCCGGGACAGGGGATGAAAAACTGTTTTTT. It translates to CASSSGPGTGDEKLFF. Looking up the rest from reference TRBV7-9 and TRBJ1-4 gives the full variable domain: DTGVSQNPRHKITKRGQNVTFRCDPISEHNRLYWYRQTLGQGPEFLTYFQNEAQLEKSRLLSDRFSAERPKGSFSTLEIQRTEQGDSAMYLCASSSGPGTGDEKLFFGSGTQLSVL.

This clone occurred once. The CDR3 bases are TGTGCCAGCAGCTTAGCGGGAGTGCGCACAGATACGCAGTATTTT. It translates to CASSLAGVRTDTQYF. V and J are TRBV7-2 and TRBJ2-3; tentatively, D is TRBD2 (5 bases). Trimming removed 0 bases from V and 1 base from J, with 8 bases in between. CDR3 size: 15 residues. Germline V lookup: CDR1 SGHTA, CDR2 FQGNSA.

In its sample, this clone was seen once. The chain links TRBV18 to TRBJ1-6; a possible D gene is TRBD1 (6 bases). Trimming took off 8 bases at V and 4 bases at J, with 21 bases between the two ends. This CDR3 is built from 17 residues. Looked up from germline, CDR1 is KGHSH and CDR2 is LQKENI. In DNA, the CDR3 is TGTGCCAGCGCTGACAAACCTTTAACAGGGTATAATTCACCCCTCCACTTT. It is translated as CASADKPLTGYNSPLHF.

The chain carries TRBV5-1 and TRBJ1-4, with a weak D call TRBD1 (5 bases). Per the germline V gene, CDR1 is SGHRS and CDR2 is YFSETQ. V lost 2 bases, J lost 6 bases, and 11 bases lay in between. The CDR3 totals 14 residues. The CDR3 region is CASSFGRVDEKLFF. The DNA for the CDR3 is TGCGCCAGCAGCTTCGGCAGGGTGGATGAAAAACTGTTTTTT.

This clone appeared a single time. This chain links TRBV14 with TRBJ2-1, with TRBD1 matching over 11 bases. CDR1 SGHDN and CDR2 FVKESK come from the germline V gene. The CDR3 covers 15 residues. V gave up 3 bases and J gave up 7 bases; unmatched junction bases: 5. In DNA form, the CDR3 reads TGTGCCAGCAGCCACCTGGGACAGGGGGAAAATGAGCAGTTCTTC. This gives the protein CASSHLGQGENEQFF. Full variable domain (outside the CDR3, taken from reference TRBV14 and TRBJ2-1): EAGVTQFPSHSVIEKGQTVTLRCDPISGHDNLYWYRRVMGKEIKFLLHFVKESKQDESGMPNNRFLAERTGGTYSTLKVQPAELEDSGVYFCASSHLGQGENEQFFGPGTRLTVL.

This chain's CDR3 is CASTGVLNTGELFF. Here the CDR3 DNA reads TGTGCCAGTACAGGGGTTCTGAACACCGGGGAGCTGTTTTTT. The chain is built from TRBV6-5 and TRBJ2-2; 7 bases are shared with TRBD1. The V gene's germline CDR1 is MNHEY and CDR2 SVGAGI. The CDR3 totals 14 residues. The J segment lost 1 base and the V segment lost 9 bases, leaving 5 bases of the junction unmatched.